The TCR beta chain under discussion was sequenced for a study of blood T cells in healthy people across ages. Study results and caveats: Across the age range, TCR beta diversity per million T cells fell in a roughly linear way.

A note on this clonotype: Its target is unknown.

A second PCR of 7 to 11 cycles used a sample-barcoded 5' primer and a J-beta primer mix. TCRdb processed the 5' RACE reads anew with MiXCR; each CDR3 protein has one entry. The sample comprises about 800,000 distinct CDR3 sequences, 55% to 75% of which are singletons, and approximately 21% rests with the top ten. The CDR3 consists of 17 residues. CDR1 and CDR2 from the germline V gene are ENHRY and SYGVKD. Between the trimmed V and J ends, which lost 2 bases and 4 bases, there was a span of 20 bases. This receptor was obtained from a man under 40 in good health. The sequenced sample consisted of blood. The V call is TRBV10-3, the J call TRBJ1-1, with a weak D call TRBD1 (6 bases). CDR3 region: CAISEPRVRDTGTEAFF. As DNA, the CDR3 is TGTGCCATCAGTGAGCCTCGGGTTCGGGACACGGGCACTGAAGCTTTCTTT.